This T cell receptor (beta chain) was recovered during a study of shared T cell receptors in the human thymus (dated by TCRdb to the early 2020s). Study-level background: The study examined how the human thymus generates shared, self-reactive T-cell receptor alpha chains.

The library was obtained by the immunoSEQ multiplex PCR assay. Held by TCRdb, this immuneACCESS table contains in-frame sequences only and omits some clones. Under half of the omission traces to an unresolved V gene where checked; the cause of the rest is unknown. The sample table holds approximately 760,000 clones, of which approximately 85% were seen once. Approximately 0.01% of the sample is held by the ten biggest clonotypes. As to this clone: Its binding antigen is unknown. Base-call qualities are not available, and no considerably larger clone is one nucleotide away.

Unmatched junction bases come to 2, with V trimmed by 6 bases and J by 2 bases. Its CDR3 holds 13 amino acids, cysteine through phenylalanine. Left in the record is the CDR3 DNA by itself, 39 bases read in frame from the first base. From a lookup of the germline V gene, CDR1 and CDR2 are ENHRY and SYGVKD. The sample was also reused in another study, on human thymus T cells. Per that second paper: The donors were immunologically healthy infants in Finland who had open corrective cardiac surgery for congenital heart defects. Thymus tissue was collected as surgical resects that were removed during corrective cardiac surgery. V and J gene segment usage appeared biased in both thymic and peripheral blood repertoires. According to the related research, thymic TCR repertoires were highly overlapping among unrelated individuals. TCR alpha and beta repertoires from fewer than ten infant thymus samples and a few related peripheral blood samples were characterized in the study. Donor ages ranging from roughly 6 to 244 days were recorded, and about six male and a couple of female infants were included in the cohort. Thymocytes were freed from the tissue by mechanical means and kept at -70 degrees C as pellets of about 9-30 million cells. A QIAsymphony instrument was used to extract genomic DNA from the frozen cell pellets. Using the immunoSEQ multiplex PCR assay, the TCRB and TCRAD loci were amplified from a standardized quantity of quality-controlled genomic DNA. The amplicons spanned the V(D)J region and were long enough to cover the CDR3 and allow V and J genes to be identified. Amplicon sequencing was performed on an Illumina platform through the commercial immunoSEQ service. Primer bias and sequencing errors were corrected using previously described methods, and TCRAD and TCRB definitions followed the IMGT database. immunoSEQ Analyzer 3.0 and VDJTools were used for repertoire analysis, which covered basic statistics, V/J segment usage, diversity estimates, rarefaction and pairwise overlap. To estimate diversity, the Chao1, ChaoE, Efron-Thisted, Shannon and inverse Simpson indices were applied, and diversity was also estimated on datasets down-sampled to the smallest sample. Repertoire overlap was assessed by strict matching of CDR3 nucleotide sequence, V gene and J gene, and clustering was done by Jaccard-based multidimensional scaling. On average, thymus samples gave roughly 800,000 unique TCRB clonotypes, whereas blood samples gave 75,000 to 85,000.

This receptor was obtained from a girl under three years old with a congenital heart defect. Donor details come from another sample of the same person, matched by shared clones. The chain was built from TRBV10-3 and TRBJ1-2; 8 bases in the junction line up with TRBD1. The sequenced material came from thymocytes. The DNA sequence is as follows: TGTGCCATCAGCGGGGACAGGAACTATGGCTACACCTTC. Its amino acids are CAISGDRNYGYTF.